A single sample is the source of the 17 T cell receptor beta chains below, sequenced in a study of blood T cell repertoires in COVID-19. Clones were sequenced by immunoSEQ multiplex PCR, and TCRdb holds only the in-frame ones, with some missing. The sample contains around 360,000 clones, approximately 84% of which appear only once. Sequencing input: PBMCs or T cells enriched from blood (not recorded which). These receptors all stem from a woman in her twenties or thirties who had recovered from COVID-19.

V usage is TRBV4-2 and J usage is TRBJ2-3; 7 nucleotides line up with TRBD2. Trimming at V came to 4 bases and at J to 7 bases, leaving 8 bases not matched to a gene. The germline V gene encodes CDR1 LGHNA and CDR2 YNFKEQ. The CDR3 is made up of 14 amino acids. CDR3 sequence reads: CASSPLWGGNTQYF. In DNA, the CDR3 is TGTGCCAGCAGCCCCCTCTGGGGGGGGAATACGCAGTATTTT.

This chain links TRBV18 with TRBJ2-3; 8 positions agree with TRBD2. The CDR3 runs 15 residues. Trimming took 0 bases from V and 7 from J; bases not matched to a gene: 6. CDR1 and CDR2 (germline): KGHSH, LQKENI. CDR3 sequence: CASSPPGLGSHTQYF. The CDR3 bases are TGTGCCAGCTCACCACCGGGACTAGGCTCCCATACGCAGTATTTT.

The CDR3 sequence: CASSQEPGTDSYEQYF. The CDR3 DNA follows: TGCGCCAGCAGCCAAGAACCCGGGACAGATTCCTACGAGCAGTACTTC. This chain joins TRBV4-1 and TRBJ2-7; 7 positions agree with TRBD1. J lost 1 base, V lost 0 bases, and 6 bases had no gene match. The CDR3 contains 16 residues. Germline V CDR1 and CDR2: MGHRA, YSYEKL.

The V gene is TRBV6-8, the J gene TRBJ2-1, with 10 bases aligning to TRBD2. CDR1 and CDR2 from the germline V gene are MNHGY and SAAAGT. Losses at the gene ends were 7 bases for V and 3 bases for J; bases not matched to a gene: 6. The CDR3 has 15 residues. CDR3 protein: CASTSGSNDYNEQFF. CDR3 coding DNA: TGTGCCAGCACTAGCGGGAGTAATGACTACAATGAGCAGTTCTTC.

This sequence joins TRBV7-6 and TRBJ2-7; no reliable D call. Trimming stripped 3 bases from V and 3 bases from J, with 12 bases between. Per germline, CDR1 SGHVS and CDR2 FNYEAQ. This CDR3 is 14 amino acids long. For the CDR3, the DNA is TGTGCCAGCAGCTTCGGTCCCACCCACTACGAGCAGTACTTC. Translating it yields CASSFGPTHYEQYF.

The chain joins TRBV4-1 to TRBJ2-7; weak D call: TRBD2 (6 bases). Looked up from germline, CDR1 is MGHRA and CDR2 is YSYEKL. V was shortened by 3 bases and J by 1 base, with 25 bases between the two germline ends. CDR3 size: 19 residues. CDR3 region: CASSQKILGTGTSSYEQYF. The CDR3 DNA sequence: TGCGCCAGCAGCCAGAAGATTCTTGGAACCGGGACTTCTTCCTACGAGCAGTACTTC.

The chain uses TRBV15 and TRBJ2-7, with a possible D match to TRBD1 (5 bases). The CDR3 length is 14 residues. Trimming removed 1 base from V and 0 bases from J, with 7 bases in between. Germline CDR1 is LNHNV and CDR2 is YYDKDF (reference sequence). CDR3 coding DNA: TGTGCCACCAGCAGAGTCAGGGCCTCCTACGAGCAGTACTTC. Translated, it gives CATSRVRASYEQYF.

The V and J genes are TRBV5-4 and TRBJ1-3; no firm D call. Germline CDR1 is SGHNT and CDR2 is YYREEE (reference sequence). V was cut by 0 bases and J by 3 bases, with 4 bases left in between. The CDR3 has 13 amino acids. CDR3 nucleotide sequence: TGTGCCAGCAGCTTGGGACTTGGAAACACCATATATTTT. This codes for CASSLGLGNTIYF.

This clone was detected once. V is TRBV18 and J is TRBJ1-1; D is perhaps TRBD1 (5 bases). The germline gives CDR1 KGHSH, CDR2 LQKENI. V dropped 0 bases and J dropped 8 bases, with 10 bases sitting between them. The CDR3 is made up of 13 amino acids. The CDR3 loop reads CASSPPARDEAFF. CDR3 coding DNA: TGTGCCAGCTCACCACCGGCGCGGGACGAAGCTTTCTTT.

Here the CDR3 DNA reads TGTGCCAGCAGGCTGGAGGACAGGACCTACGAGCAGTACTTC. Its translation: CASRLEDRTYEQYF. This sequence joins TRBV7-9 and TRBJ2-7, with 7 bases identical to TRBD1. The CDR3 contains 14 residues. Germline lookup yields CDR1 SEHNR and CDR2 FQNEAQ (reference sequence). Trimming took 6 bases from V and 2 from J; bases not matched to a gene: 7.

The V and J genes are TRBV12-3 or TRBV12-4 and TRBJ1-2, with no clear D. The CDR3 has 12 amino acids. V was clipped by 2 bases and J by 7 bases, with 8 bases between them. CDR3 loop: CASSLTRAGYTF. The CDR3 region has the DNA TGTGCCAGCAGTTTAACCCGAGCTGGCTACACCTTC.

This chain joins TRBV4-1 and TRBJ2-3; TRBD1 is a possible D gene (5 bases). The CDR3 extends over 16 amino acids. Germline V gives CDR1 MGHRA, CDR2 YSYEKL. V was shortened by 4 bases and J by 1 base, with 15 bases between the two germline ends. The CDR3 sequence: CASSLTGSRGTDTQYF. The CDR3 DNA reads as TGCGCCAGCAGCCTGACCGGCTCCAGGGGCACAGATACGCAGTATTTT.

CDR3 sequence reads: CASSPVPQQDSNQPQHF. The CDR3 DNA follows: TGTGCCAGCTCACCTGTACCACAGCAGGATAGCAATCAGCCCCAGCATTTT. J is TRBJ1-5 and V is TRBV18; no firm D call. Trimming shortened V by 3 bases and J by 0 bases, and 15 bases separated the two germline ends. CDR1 is KGHSH and CDR2 is LQKENI in the germline V gene. The CDR3 is 17 residues long. The full variable domain, with the rest looked up from reference TRBV18 and TRBJ1-5, is NAGVMQNPRHLVRRRGQEARLRCSPMKGHSHVYWYRQLPEEGLKFMVYLQKENIIDESGMPKERFSAEFPKEGPSILRIQQVVRGDSAAYFCASSPVPQQDSNQPQHFGDGTRLSIL.

The rearrangement joins TRBV30 to TRBJ2-5; TRBD2 agrees at 7 bases. Germline trimming cut 8 bases from V and 1 base from J; bases unmatched to any gene: 7. Germline V gene data show CDR1 as GTSNPN and CDR2 as SVGIG (reference sequence). This CDR3 is 13 amino acids long. The CDR3 sequence is CALRRGTQETQYF. The CDR3 DNA is TGTGCCCTCCGGCGGGGGACCCAAGAGACCCAGTACTTC.

J is TRBJ1-1 and V is TRBV6-5, with D possibly being TRBD1 (6 bases). V was pared by 2 bases and J by 5 bases, with 15 bases between. This CDR3 has 15 amino acids. Germline CDR1 reads MNHEY; CDR2 reads SVGAGI. CDR3 DNA: TGTGCCAGCAGTTACGTCGGCAGGGGTAGGACTGAAGCTTTCTTT. Translated, it gives CASSYVGRGRTEAFF.

J is TRBJ2-7 and V is TRBV2; D possibly corresponds to TRBD2 (6 bases). In germline, CDR1 is SNHLY, CDR2 FYNNEI. This CDR3 region has 14 residues. Trimming cost V 7 bases and J 2 bases, with 15 bases left between them. In nucleotides, the CDR3 is TGTGCCAGCATGGGGCTAGCGACCCCCTACGAGCAGTACTTC. It translates to CASMGLATPYEQYF. The whole variable domain, remainder taken from reference TRBV2 and TRBJ2-7, is EPEVTQTPSHQVTQMGQEVILRCVPISNHLYFYWYRQILGQKVEFLVSFYNNEISEKSEIFDDQFSVERPDGSNFTLKIRSTKLEDSAMYFCASMGLATPYEQYFGPGTRLTVT.

This clone was seen only a few times. This chain links TRBV6-5 with TRBJ1-2; D gene ambiguous. The germline V gene has CDR1 MNHEY and CDR2 SVGAGI. V was pared by 6 bases and J by 0 bases, with 14 bases between. The CDR3 length is 15 residues. The CDR3 loop is CASSPDWATNYGYTF. The CDR3 nucleotides are TGTGCCAGCAGCCCGGACTGGGCCACTAACTATGGCTACACCTTC.